This T cell receptor beta chain was captured by sequencing in a study of long-term antiretroviral therapy in people with HIV. About this clone: What it recognizes is unknown.

Overall study results and limits: HIV repertoires spanned narrower CDR3 length ranges than controls.

Trimming cost V 3 bases and J 5 bases; bases outside gene matches: 7. In germline, CDR1 is MNHNS, CDR2 SASEGT. The CDR3 totals 15 residues. Survey level was the resolution at which the v3.0 immunoSEQ assay ran. Method: immunoSEQ multiplex PCR; TCRdb's copy keeps in-frame clones and lacks some. Among some 35,000 clones, about 93% were seen once, and the ten largest hold 3.7%. The sequence was obtained from a woman in her forties or fifties with HIV. Material: unsorted PBMCs, obtained about 5.1 years after starting antiretroviral therapy. The chain joins TRBV6-1 to TRBJ2-7; TRBD1 agrees at 10 bases. CDR3 bases: TGTGCCAGCAGTGACCCACGGACAGGGGGAGACGAGCAGTACTTC. Translating it yields CASSDPRTGGDEQYF.